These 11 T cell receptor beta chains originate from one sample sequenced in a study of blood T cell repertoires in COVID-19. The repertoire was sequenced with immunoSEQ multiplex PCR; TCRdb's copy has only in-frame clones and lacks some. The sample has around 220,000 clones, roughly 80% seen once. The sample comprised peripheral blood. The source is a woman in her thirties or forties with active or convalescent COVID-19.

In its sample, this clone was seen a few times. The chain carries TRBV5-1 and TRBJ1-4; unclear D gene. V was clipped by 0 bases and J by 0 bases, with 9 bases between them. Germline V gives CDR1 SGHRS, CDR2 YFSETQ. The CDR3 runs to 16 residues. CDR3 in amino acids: CASSLGPGTTNEKLFF. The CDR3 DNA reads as TGCGCCAGCAGCTTGGGCCCGGGAACAACTAATGAAAAACTGTTTTTT.

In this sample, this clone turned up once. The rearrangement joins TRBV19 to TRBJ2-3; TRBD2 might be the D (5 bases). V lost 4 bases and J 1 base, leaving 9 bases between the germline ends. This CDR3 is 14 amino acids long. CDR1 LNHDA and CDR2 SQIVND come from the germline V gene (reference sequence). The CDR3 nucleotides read TGTGCCAGTAGTACCCCCGGGGGCACAGATACGCAGTATTTT. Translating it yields CASSTPGGTDTQYF.

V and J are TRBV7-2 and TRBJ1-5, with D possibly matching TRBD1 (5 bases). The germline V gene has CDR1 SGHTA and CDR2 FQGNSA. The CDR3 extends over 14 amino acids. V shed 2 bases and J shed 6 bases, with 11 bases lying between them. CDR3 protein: CASSLMAGGQPQHF. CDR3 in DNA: TGTGCCAGCAGCTTAATGGCCGGGGGTCAGCCCCAGCATTTT.

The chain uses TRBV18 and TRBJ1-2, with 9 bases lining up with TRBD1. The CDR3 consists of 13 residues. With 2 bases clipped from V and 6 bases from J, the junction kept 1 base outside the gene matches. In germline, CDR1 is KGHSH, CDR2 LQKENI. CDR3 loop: CASSPGTGNGYTF. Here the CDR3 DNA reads TGTGCCAGCTCACCAGGGACAGGGAATGGCTACACCTTC.

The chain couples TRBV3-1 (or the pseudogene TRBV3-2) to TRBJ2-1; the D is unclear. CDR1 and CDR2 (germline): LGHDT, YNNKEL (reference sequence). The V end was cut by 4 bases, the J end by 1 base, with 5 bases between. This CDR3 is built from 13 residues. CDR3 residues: CASSLTSYNEQFF. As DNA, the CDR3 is TGTGCCAGCAGCCTCACATCCTACAATGAGCAGTTCTTC.

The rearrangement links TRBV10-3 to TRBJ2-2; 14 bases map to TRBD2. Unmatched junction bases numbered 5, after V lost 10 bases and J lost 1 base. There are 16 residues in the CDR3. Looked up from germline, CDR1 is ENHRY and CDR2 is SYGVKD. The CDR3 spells CATGTSGGGNTGELFF. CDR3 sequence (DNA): TGTGCCACCGGGACTAGCGGGGGCGGGAACACCGGGGAGCTGTTTTTT.

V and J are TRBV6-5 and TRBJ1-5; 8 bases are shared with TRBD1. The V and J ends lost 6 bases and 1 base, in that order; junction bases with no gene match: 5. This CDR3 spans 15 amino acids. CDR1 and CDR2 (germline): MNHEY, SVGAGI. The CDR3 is CASSGQGVSNQPQHF. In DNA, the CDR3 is TGTGCCAGCAGCGGACAGGGAGTGAGCAATCAGCCCCAGCATTTT.

The CDR3 loop is CASSRGTVQETQYF. The DNA for the CDR3 is TGTGCCAGCAGCCGAGGGACAGTTCAAGAGACCCAGTACTTC. This chain links TRBV28 with TRBJ2-5, with 7 bases fitting TRBD1. The CDR3 loop spans 14 amino acids. V was pared by 6 bases and J by 2 bases, with 6 bases of the junction left unmatched. In germline, CDR1 is MDHEN, CDR2 SYDVKM.

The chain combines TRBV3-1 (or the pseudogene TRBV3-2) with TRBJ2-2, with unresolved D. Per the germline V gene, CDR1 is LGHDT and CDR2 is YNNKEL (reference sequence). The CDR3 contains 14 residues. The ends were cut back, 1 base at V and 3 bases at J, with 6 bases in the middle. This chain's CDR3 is CASSQVQHTGELFF. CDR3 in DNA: TGTGCCAGCAGCCAAGTACAGCACACCGGGGAGCTGTTTTTT.

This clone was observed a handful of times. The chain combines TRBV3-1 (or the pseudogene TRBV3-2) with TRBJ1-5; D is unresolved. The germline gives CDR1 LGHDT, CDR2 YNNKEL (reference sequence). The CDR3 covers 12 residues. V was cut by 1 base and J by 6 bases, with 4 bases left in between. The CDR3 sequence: CASSQASQPQHF. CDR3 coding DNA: TGTGCCAGCAGCCAAGCTTCTCAGCCCCAGCATTTT.

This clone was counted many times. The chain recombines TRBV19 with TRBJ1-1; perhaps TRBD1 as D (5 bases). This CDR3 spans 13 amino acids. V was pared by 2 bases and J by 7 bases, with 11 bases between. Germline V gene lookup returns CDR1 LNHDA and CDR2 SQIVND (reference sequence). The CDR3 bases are TGTGCCAGTAGTATAAGGAGGGGATTTGAAGCTTTCTTT. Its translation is CASSIRRGFEAFF.